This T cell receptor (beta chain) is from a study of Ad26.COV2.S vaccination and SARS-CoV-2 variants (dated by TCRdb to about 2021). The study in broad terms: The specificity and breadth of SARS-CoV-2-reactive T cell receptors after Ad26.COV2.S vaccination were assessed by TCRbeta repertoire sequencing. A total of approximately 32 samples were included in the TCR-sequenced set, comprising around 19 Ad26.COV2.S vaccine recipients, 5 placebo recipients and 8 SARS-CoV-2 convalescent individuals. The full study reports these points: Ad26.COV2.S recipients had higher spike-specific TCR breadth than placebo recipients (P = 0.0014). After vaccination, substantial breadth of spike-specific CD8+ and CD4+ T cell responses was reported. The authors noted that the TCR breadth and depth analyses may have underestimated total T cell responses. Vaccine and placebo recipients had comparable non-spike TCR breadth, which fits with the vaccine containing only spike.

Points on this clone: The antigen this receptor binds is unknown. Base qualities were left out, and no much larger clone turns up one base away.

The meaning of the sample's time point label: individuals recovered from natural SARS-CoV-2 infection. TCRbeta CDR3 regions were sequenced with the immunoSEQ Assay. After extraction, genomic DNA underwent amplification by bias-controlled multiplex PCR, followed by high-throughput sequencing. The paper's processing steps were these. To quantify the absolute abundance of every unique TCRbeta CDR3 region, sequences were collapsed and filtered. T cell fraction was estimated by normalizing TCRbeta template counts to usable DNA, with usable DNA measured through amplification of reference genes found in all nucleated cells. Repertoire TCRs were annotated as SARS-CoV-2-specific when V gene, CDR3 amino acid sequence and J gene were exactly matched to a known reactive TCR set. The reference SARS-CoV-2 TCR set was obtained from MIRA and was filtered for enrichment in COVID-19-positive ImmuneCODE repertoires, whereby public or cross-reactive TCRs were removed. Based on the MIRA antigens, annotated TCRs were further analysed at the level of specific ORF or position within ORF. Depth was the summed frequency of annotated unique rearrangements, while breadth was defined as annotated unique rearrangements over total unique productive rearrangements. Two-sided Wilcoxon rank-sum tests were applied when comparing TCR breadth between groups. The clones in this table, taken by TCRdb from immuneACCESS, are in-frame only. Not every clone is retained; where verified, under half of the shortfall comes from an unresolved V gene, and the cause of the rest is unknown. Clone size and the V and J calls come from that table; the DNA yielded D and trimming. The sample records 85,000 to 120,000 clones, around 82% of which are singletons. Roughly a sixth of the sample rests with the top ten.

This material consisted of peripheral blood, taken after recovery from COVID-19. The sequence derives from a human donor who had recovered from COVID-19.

The DNA sequence reads TGTGCCAGTCTACAGGGAAGCTCTGGAAACACCATATATTTT. This translates into CASLQGSSGNTIYF. The rearranged segments are TRBV19 and TRBJ1-3; the D gene is perhaps TRBD1, on 6 matching bases. Spanning cysteine to phenylalanine, the CDR3 consists of 14 amino acids. This entry keeps only the CDR3 DNA: 42 bases, framed from base 1. V and J lose 8 bases and 0 bases, and a span of 11 bases separates them. CDR1 and CDR2 are read off the germline V gene (reference sequence) as LNHDA and SQIVND.